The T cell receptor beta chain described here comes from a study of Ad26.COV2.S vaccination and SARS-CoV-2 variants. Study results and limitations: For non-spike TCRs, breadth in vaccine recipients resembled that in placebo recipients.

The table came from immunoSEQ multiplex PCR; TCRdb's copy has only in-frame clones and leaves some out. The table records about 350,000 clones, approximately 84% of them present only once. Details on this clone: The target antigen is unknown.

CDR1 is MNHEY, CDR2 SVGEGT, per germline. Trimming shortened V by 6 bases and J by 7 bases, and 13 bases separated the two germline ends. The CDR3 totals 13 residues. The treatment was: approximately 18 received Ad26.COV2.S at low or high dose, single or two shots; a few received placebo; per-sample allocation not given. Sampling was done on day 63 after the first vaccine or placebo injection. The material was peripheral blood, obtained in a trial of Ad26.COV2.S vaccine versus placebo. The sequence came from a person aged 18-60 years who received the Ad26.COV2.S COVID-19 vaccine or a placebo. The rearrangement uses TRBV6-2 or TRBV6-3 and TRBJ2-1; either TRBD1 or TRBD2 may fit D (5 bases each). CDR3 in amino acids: CASSIEGHNEQFF. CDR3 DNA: TGTGCCAGCAGCATAGAGGGGCATAATGAGCAGTTCTTC.